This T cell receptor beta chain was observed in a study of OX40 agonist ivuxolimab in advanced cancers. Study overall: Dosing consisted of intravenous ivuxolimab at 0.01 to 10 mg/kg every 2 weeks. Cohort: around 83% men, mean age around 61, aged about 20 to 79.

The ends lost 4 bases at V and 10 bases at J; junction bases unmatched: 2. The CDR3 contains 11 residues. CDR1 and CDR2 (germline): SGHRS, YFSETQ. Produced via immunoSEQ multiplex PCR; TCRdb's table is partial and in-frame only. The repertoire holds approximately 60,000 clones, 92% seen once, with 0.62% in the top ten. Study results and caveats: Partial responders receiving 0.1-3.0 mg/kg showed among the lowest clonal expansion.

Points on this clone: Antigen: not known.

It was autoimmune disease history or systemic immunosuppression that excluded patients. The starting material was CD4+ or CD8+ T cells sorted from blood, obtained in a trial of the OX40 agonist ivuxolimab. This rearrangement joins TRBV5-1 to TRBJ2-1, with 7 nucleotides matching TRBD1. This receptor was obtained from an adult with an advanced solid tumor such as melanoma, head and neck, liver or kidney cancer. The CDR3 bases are TGCGCCAGCAGCCCGGACAGGGAGCAGTTCTTC. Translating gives CASSPDREQFF.